A selection of T cell receptor beta chains follows, all from one sample in a study of shared clonotypes between healthy human individuals. Assay used: immunoSEQ multiplex PCR; TCRdb lists only in-frame clones, some missing. The data show about 680,000 clones, around 92% seen once. Sequencing used naive CD8+ T cells sorted from blood. These receptors were collected from a man younger than 45 in good health. Both conserved end residues are part of each CDR3. The D gene is left open where the match is weak. Size values are once, few and many counts, or a class for expanded clones, and some rows have none.

j_gene: TRBJ2-2
abundance: -
v_gene: TRBV10-3
d_gene: -
CDR3aa: CAISDPDTNTGELFF
CDR3nt: TGTGCCATCAGTGACCCGGACACGAACACCGGGGAGCTGTTTTTT

j_gene: TRBJ2-7
abundance: -
v_gene: TRBV7-9
d_gene: -
CDR3aa: CASSAGDSNYEQYF
CDR3nt: TGTGCCAGCAGCGCGGGGGACAGCAACTACGAGCAGTACTTC

j_gene: TRBJ2-7
abundance: -
v_gene: TRBV7-9
d_gene: TRBD2
CDR3aa: CASSTAGAAYEQYF
CDR3nt: TGTGCCAGCAGCACAGCGGGGGCAGCCTACGAGCAGTACTTC

j_gene: TRBJ2-3
abundance: once
v_gene: TRBV5-1
d_gene: TRBD2
CDR3aa: CASNLDLAGVFTDTQYF
CDR3nt: TGCGCCAGCAACTTGGATTTAGCGGGAGTTTTCACAGATACGCAGTATTTT

j_gene: TRBJ2-1
abundance: -
v_gene: TRBV6-5
d_gene: -
CDR3aa: CASSYMNEQFF
CDR3nt: TGTGCCAGCAGTTACATGAATGAGCAGTTCTTC

j_gene: TRBJ2-7
abundance: -
v_gene: TRBV6-5
d_gene: -
CDR3aa: CASSYSEDSYEQYF
CDR3nt: TGTGCCAGCAGTTACTCGGAGGACTCCTACGAGCAGTACTTC

j_gene: TRBJ2-3
abundance: once
v_gene: TRBV10-2
d_gene: TRBD1
CDR3aa: CASTSGTGDSGRNTQYF
CDR3nt: TGCGCCAGCACTTCCGGGACAGGGGACTCGGGGAGGAATACGCAGTATTTT

j_gene: TRBJ2-3
abundance: -
v_gene: TRBV9
d_gene: -
CDR3aa: CASTGPEGDTQYF
CDR3nt: TGTGCCAGCACTGGTCCTGAGGGAGATACGCAGTATTTT

j_gene: TRBJ1-4
abundance: -
v_gene: TRBV4-3
d_gene: -
CDR3aa: CASSHPMGRINEKLFF
CDR3nt: TGCGCCAGCAGCCACCCGATGGGACGGATTAATGAAAAACTGTTTTTT

j_gene: TRBJ2-2
abundance: once
v_gene: TRBV27
d_gene: TRBD2
CDR3aa: CASSFPGLAGPGTGELFF
CDR3nt: TGTGCCAGCAGTTTTCCAGGACTAGCGGGCCCTGGCACCGGGGAGCTGTTTTTT

j_gene: TRBJ2-3
abundance: once
v_gene: TRBV10-2
d_gene: -
CDR3aa: CASSEGPYGTDTQYF
CDR3nt: TGCGCCAGCAGTGAGGGCCCATATGGGACAGATACGCAGTATTTT

j_gene: TRBJ2-3
abundance: -
v_gene: TRBV19
d_gene: -
CDR3aa: CASLIRRYF
CDR3nt: TGTGCCAGTCTGATTCGACGGTATTTT

j_gene: TRBJ2-3
abundance: -
v_gene: TRBV25-1
d_gene: -
CDR3aa: CASSEGVADTQYF
CDR3nt: TGTGCCAGCAGTGAAGGGGTCGCAGATACGCAGTATTTT

j_gene: TRBJ2-5
abundance: -
v_gene: TRBV5-8
d_gene: TRBD1
CDR3aa: CASSFGTGMRETQYF
CDR3nt: TGTGCCAGCAGCTTCGGGACAGGGATGCGAGAGACCCAGTACTTC

j_gene: TRBJ1-5
abundance: -
v_gene: TRBV19
d_gene: -
CDR3aa: CASSIRIWGNQPQHF
CDR3nt: TGTGCCAGTAGTATCCGGATTTGGGGCAATCAGCCCCAGCATTTT

j_gene: TRBJ1-1
abundance: -
v_gene: TRBV9
d_gene: TRBD1
CDR3aa: CASSEGQVTEAFF
CDR3nt: TGTGCCAGCAGCGAGGGACAGGTAACTGAAGCTTTCTTT

j_gene: TRBJ1-2
abundance: -
v_gene: TRBV2
d_gene: -
CDR3aa: CASSDEEAGLNYGYTF
CDR3nt: TGTGCCAGCAGTGACGAGGAGGCAGGGTTAAACTATGGCTACACCTTC

j_gene: TRBJ2-2
abundance: -
v_gene: TRBV7-9
d_gene: -
CDR3aa: CASSLNRWESAGELFF
CDR3nt: TGTGCCAGCAGCTTAAATCGGTGGGAATCGGCCGGGGAGCTGTTTTTT

j_gene: TRBJ1-2
abundance: -
v_gene: TRBV21-1
d_gene: -
CDR3aa: CASSKDSFPPDNGYTF
CDR3nt: TGTGCCAGCAGCAAAGATAGTTTTCCCCCGGATAACGGCTACACCTTC

j_gene: TRBJ2-1
abundance: -
v_gene: TRBV29-1
d_gene: TRBD2
CDR3aa: CSVEDPATSGRALGEQFF
CDR3nt: TGCAGCGTTGAAGATCCCGCGACTAGCGGGAGGGCCTTGGGTGAGCAGTTCTTC

j_gene: TRBJ2-1
abundance: -
v_gene: TRBV11-2
d_gene: -
CDR3aa: CASRTPQDLEGDEQFF
CDR3nt: TGTGCCAGCCGGACGCCGCAGGACCTAGAGGGGGATGAGCAGTTCTTC

j_gene: TRBJ2-7
abundance: -
v_gene: TRBV29-1
d_gene: -
CDR3aa: CSVEILTTKSYEQYF
CDR3nt: TGCAGCGTTGAAATTTTGACTACAAAATCCTACGAGCAGTACTTC

j_gene: TRBJ2-7
abundance: -
v_gene: TRBV7-8
d_gene: -
CDR3aa: CASSLAEGTLIYEQYF
CDR3nt: TGTGCCAGCAGCTTAGCGGAGGGGACATTAATCTACGAGCAGTACTTC

j_gene: TRBJ2-1
abundance: -
v_gene: TRBV7-9
d_gene: -
CDR3aa: CASSSGWRREQDNEQFF
CDR3nt: TGTGCCAGCAGCTCAGGGTGGAGGAGGGAGCAGGACAATGAGCAGTTCTTC

j_gene: TRBJ2-5
abundance: -
v_gene: TRBV25-1
d_gene: -
CDR3aa: CASSDQGVSGEGLLTQYF
CDR3nt: TGTGCCAGCAGTGACCAGGGGGTCTCGGGGGAGGGCCTGCTGACCCAGTACTTC

j_gene: TRBJ1-1
abundance: -
v_gene: TRBV28
d_gene: TRBD1
CDR3aa: CASSLTWDRGPMNTEAFF
CDR3nt: TGTGCCAGCAGTTTAACCTGGGACAGGGGGCCCATGAACACTGAAGCTTTCTTT

j_gene: TRBJ2-7
abundance: -
v_gene: TRBV29-1
d_gene: TRBD2
CDR3aa: CSTWGIEREGGEQYF
CDR3nt: TGCAGCACCTGGGGAATAGAGCGGGAGGGTGGCGAGCAGTACTTC

j_gene: TRBJ2-1
abundance: -
v_gene: TRBV9
d_gene: -
CDR3aa: CASSVGGVNEQFF
CDR3nt: TGTGCCAGCAGCGTAGGAGGTGTCAATGAGCAGTTCTTC

j_gene: TRBJ2-7
abundance: -
v_gene: TRBV11-2
d_gene: -
CDR3aa: CASSQGLAYEQYF
CDR3nt: TGTGCCAGCAGCCAGGGGTTGGCCTACGAGCAGTACTTC

j_gene: TRBJ2-1
abundance: -
v_gene: TRBV5-1
d_gene: TRBD2
CDR3aa: CASSTGTSGRLDEQFF
CDR3nt: TGCGCCAGCAGCACGGGGACTAGCGGGAGGTTAGATGAGCAGTTCTTC

j_gene: TRBJ2-7
abundance: -
v_gene: TRBV10-1
d_gene: -
CDR3aa: CASSATLDRTYEQYF
CDR3nt: TGCGCCAGCAGCGCCACCCTTGACAGGACCTACGAGCAGTACTTC

j_gene: TRBJ2-5
abundance: -
v_gene: TRBV7-3
d_gene: TRBD2
CDR3aa: CASSPSGHGETQYF
CDR3nt: TGTGCCAGCAGTCCTAGCGGGCATGGAGAGACCCAGTACTTC

j_gene: TRBJ2-7
abundance: -
v_gene: TRBV6-5
d_gene: TRBD1
CDR3aa: CASSYLAGGNEQYF
CDR3nt: TGTGCCAGCAGTTACTTAGCAGGGGGTAATGAGCAGTACTTC

j_gene: TRBJ1-1
abundance: -
v_gene: TRBV30
d_gene: TRBD1
CDR3aa: CAWRGQGNTEAFF
CDR3nt: TGTGCCTGGAGGGGACAGGGTAACACTGAAGCTTTCTTT

j_gene: TRBJ2-1
abundance: once
v_gene: TRBV7-7
d_gene: TRBD2
CDR3aa: CASSLLGEGMNEQFF
CDR3nt: TGTGCCAGCAGCTTACTGGGGGAGGGCATGAATGAGCAGTTCTTC

j_gene: TRBJ1-4
abundance: -
v_gene: TRBV6-1
d_gene: -
CDR3aa: CATPGSANLFF
CDR3nt: TGTGCCACCCCGGGCAGTGCGAACCTGTTTTTT

j_gene: TRBJ2-5
abundance: -
v_gene: TRBV7-9
d_gene: TRBD2
CDR3aa: CASKRERGETQYF
CDR3nt: TGTGCCAGTAAGCGGGAGAGGGGGGAGACCCAGTACTTC

j_gene: TRBJ1-4
abundance: -
v_gene: TRBV5-5
d_gene: TRBD1
CDR3aa: CASSLVTPTGGPNEKLFF
CDR3nt: TGTGCCAGCAGCTTGGTCACCCCCACAGGGGGCCCTAATGAAAAACTGTTTTTT

j_gene: TRBJ2-1
abundance: once
v_gene: TRBV4-1
d_gene: -
CDR3aa: CASSQEVGTYNEQFF
CDR3nt: TGCGCCAGCAGCCAAGAAGTAGGAACCTACAATGAGCAGTTCTTC

j_gene: TRBJ1-1
abundance: -
v_gene: TRBV30
d_gene: -
CDR3aa: CAWSNGLVGTEAFF
CDR3nt: TGTGCCTGGAGTAACGGGTTGGTTGGCACTGAAGCTTTCTTT

j_gene: TRBJ1-2
abundance: -
v_gene: TRBV13
d_gene: -
CDR3aa: CASSLGGTEYGYTF
CDR3nt: TGTGCCAGCAGCTTAGGGGGCACAGAATATGGCTACACCTTC

j_gene: TRBJ1-1
abundance: once
v_gene: TRBV5-1
d_gene: -
CDR3aa: CASSVLGLDTEAFF
CDR3nt: TGCGCCAGCAGCGTATTGGGGTTGGACACTGAAGCCTTCTTT

j_gene: TRBJ1-2
abundance: -
v_gene: TRBV5-4
d_gene: TRBD1
CDR3aa: CASSSTGGLLDGYTF
CDR3nt: TGTGCCAGCAGCTCAACAGGGGGGCTCTTGGATGGCTACACCTTC

j_gene: TRBJ1-4
abundance: -
v_gene: TRBV28
d_gene: -
CDR3aa: CASTKGLDLTPREKLFF
CDR3nt: TGTGCCAGCACCAAAGGGCTAGACCTTACTCCACGGGAAAAACTGTTTTTT

j_gene: TRBJ2-2
abundance: -
v_gene: TRBV4-3
d_gene: -
CDR3aa: CASSQEILGSGELFF
CDR3nt: TGCGCCAGCAGCCAAGAAATACTAGGTTCCGGGGAGCTGTTTTTT

j_gene: TRBJ2-1
abundance: -
v_gene: TRBV28
d_gene: TRBD1
CDR3aa: CASSLRDSSFYNEQFF
CDR3nt: TGTGCCAGCAGTTTGAGGGACAGCAGCTTTTACAATGAGCAGTTCTTC

j_gene: TRBJ2-5
abundance: once
v_gene: TRBV29-1
d_gene: TRBD2
CDR3aa: CSVAGAGGPGTQYF
CDR3nt: TGCAGCGTGGCAGGGGCGGGGGGGCCTGGGACCCAGTACTTC